A selection of T cell receptor beta chains follows, all from one sample in a study of T cell clones after liver transplantation. Here immunoSEQ multiplex PCR was the method, and the copy in TCRdb shows in-frame clones only, minus some. The profile shows more than 100,000 clones, about 80% of them singletons. The sequencing used CD4+ T cells from blood, collected approximately 43 months after liver transplant. Every receptor here comes from a human patient who received a liver transplant. Some T cells may be supplied by the graft donor. CDR3s include the opening cysteine and the closing phenylalanine or tryptophan. The order of the fields is D gene, clone size, V gene, J gene, CDR3 DNA, CDR3 protein. D genes are given only for firm matches. Size values are once, few and many counts, or a class for expanded clones, and some rows have none.

d_gene: -
abundance: -
v_gene: TRBV5-1
j_gene: TRBJ2-7
CDR3nt: TGCGCCAGCAGCTACGGGAGCCGGCCTTGGGAGCAGTACTTC
CDR3aa: CASSYGSRPWEQYF

d_gene: TRBD1
abundance: -
v_gene: TRBV18
j_gene: TRBJ1-1
CDR3nt: TGTGCCAGCTCACGGGACAGGAAGAACACTGAAGCTTTCTTT
CDR3aa: CASSRDRKNTEAFF

d_gene: -
abundance: few
v_gene: TRBV4-2
j_gene: TRBJ2-3
CDR3nt: TGTGCCAGCAGCCAAGGCTCCCAGGGCGTCAGCACAGATACGCAGTATTTT
CDR3aa: CASSQGSQGVSTDTQYF

d_gene: TRBD1
abundance: -
v_gene: TRBV15
j_gene: TRBJ1-1
CDR3nt: TGTGCCACCAGCAGAGTGGGACAGGGTAGCACTGAAGCTTTCTTT
CDR3aa: CATSRVGQGSTEAFF

d_gene: TRBD1
abundance: -
v_gene: TRBV27
j_gene: TRBJ2-2
CDR3nt: TGTGCCAGCACCCCGGCCACCTCGCGAGACAGGGCTATCACCGGGGAGCTGTTTTTT
CDR3aa: CASTPATSRDRAITGELFF

d_gene: -
abundance: -
v_gene: TRBV5-4
j_gene: TRBJ2-7
CDR3nt: TGTGCCAGCAGCTTTGATCAAGGGATTAACGAGCAGTACTTC
CDR3aa: CASSFDQGINEQYF

d_gene: -
abundance: -
v_gene: TRBV6-1
j_gene: TRBJ2-3
CDR3nt: TGTGCCAGCGACTTCCTCTACGGCACAGATACGCAGTATTTT
CDR3aa: CASDFLYGTDTQYF

d_gene: TRBD1
abundance: -
v_gene: TRBV6-5
j_gene: TRBJ1-2
CDR3nt: TGTGCCAGCAGTTATCAACCGGGACAGGGTTATGGCTACACCTTC
CDR3aa: CASSYQPGQGYGYTF

d_gene: -
abundance: -
v_gene: TRBV18
j_gene: TRBJ2-7
CDR3nt: TGTGCCAGCTCGCAACAGGGAAGCAACTACGAGCAGTACTTC
CDR3aa: CASSQQGSNYEQYF

d_gene: -
abundance: -
v_gene: TRBV19
j_gene: TRBJ1-3
CDR3nt: TGTGCCAGTTCCCGGGCCCTCGGTGGAAACACCATATATTTT
CDR3aa: CASSRALGGNTIYF

d_gene: -
abundance: -
v_gene: TRBV11-2
j_gene: TRBJ1-2
CDR3nt: TGTGCCAGCAGCCCCCGGACTAACTATGGCTACACCTTC
CDR3aa: CASSPRTNYGYTF

d_gene: -
abundance: -
v_gene: TRBV2
j_gene: TRBJ1-1
CDR3nt: TGTGCCAGCAGACCCTTGACAGGAAAGAACACTGAAGCTTTCTTT
CDR3aa: CASRPLTGKNTEAFF

d_gene: -
abundance: -
v_gene: TRBV11-2
j_gene: TRBJ2-1
CDR3nt: TGTGCCAGCAGCTTAGGCCTAGAGTATGAGCAGTTCTTC
CDR3aa: CASSLGLEYEQFF

d_gene: TRBD1
abundance: -
v_gene: TRBV2
j_gene: TRBJ2-1
CDR3nt: TGTGCCAGCAGGAGAATTTTAGGACAGGACTACAATGAGCAGTTCTTC
CDR3aa: CASRRILGQDYNEQFF

d_gene: -
abundance: -
v_gene: TRBV6-1
j_gene: TRBJ1-2
CDR3nt: TGTGCCGCAACCGGACAGATCTATGGCTACACCTTC
CDR3aa: CAATGQIYGYTF

d_gene: TRBD2
abundance: few
v_gene: TRBV29-1
j_gene: TRBJ2-1
CDR3nt: TGCAGCTATAGGGGACTAGCGGGGGACAATGAGCAGTTCTTC
CDR3aa: CSYRGLAGDNEQFF

d_gene: TRBD1
abundance: medium-sized
v_gene: TRBV7-8
j_gene: TRBJ2-7
CDR3nt: TGTGCCAGCAGCCCAGGGGGTGTAGAGCAGTACTTC
CDR3aa: CASSPGGVEQYF

d_gene: TRBD1
abundance: -
v_gene: TRBV11-2
j_gene: TRBJ1-1
CDR3nt: TGTGCCAGCAGCTTGACAGGGACTACTGAAGCTTTCTTT
CDR3aa: CASSLTGTTEAFF

d_gene: -
abundance: -
v_gene: TRBV6-1
j_gene: TRBJ1-1
CDR3nt: TGTGCCAGCAGTGAAATAGTCCTCGGCACTGAAGCTTTCTTT
CDR3aa: CASSEIVLGTEAFF

d_gene: TRBD1
abundance: -
v_gene: TRBV5-1
j_gene: TRBJ1-2
CDR3nt: TGCGCCAGCAGCCACCGAGGGGACAGGGCGAGTTGGGGCTACACCTTC
CDR3aa: CASSHRGDRASWGYTF

d_gene: TRBD2
abundance: -
v_gene: TRBV9
j_gene: TRBJ2-1
CDR3nt: TGTGCCAGCCCCCCGAGGGGAGCGGGAAATGAGCAGTTCTTC
CDR3aa: CASPPRGAGNEQFF

d_gene: -
abundance: -
v_gene: TRBV27
j_gene: TRBJ2-6
CDR3nt: TGTGCCAGCAGGACGGTCAGCTCTGGGGCCAACGTCCTGACTTTC
CDR3aa: CASRTVSSGANVLTF

d_gene: TRBD1
abundance: -
v_gene: TRBV28
j_gene: TRBJ1-1
CDR3nt: TGTGCCAGCAGTTTGACGACAGGGAACGCGAACACTGAAGCTTTCTTT
CDR3aa: CASSLTTGNANTEAFF

d_gene: -
abundance: -
v_gene: TRBV5-1
j_gene: TRBJ2-5
CDR3nt: TGCGCCAGCAGCTTAGAGGTCGAGACCCAGTACTTC
CDR3aa: CASSLEVETQYF

d_gene: TRBD1
abundance: -
v_gene: TRBV19
j_gene: TRBJ2-7
CDR3nt: TGTGCCAGCTCCGGGACAGGTAAATTTGGCTCCTACGAGCAGTACTTC
CDR3aa: CASSGTGKFGSYEQYF

d_gene: TRBD2
abundance: -
v_gene: TRBV27
j_gene: TRBJ2-5
CDR3nt: TGTGCCAGCAGTTACATTAGCGGGAGACACCAAGAGACCCAGTACTTC
CDR3aa: CASSYISGRHQETQYF

d_gene: -
abundance: many
v_gene: TRBV19
j_gene: TRBJ2-5
CDR3nt: TGTGCCAGTCGACAGGCGGGGGAGACCCAGTACTTC
CDR3aa: CASRQAGETQYF

d_gene: -
abundance: -
v_gene: TRBV9
j_gene: TRBJ2-1
CDR3nt: TGTGCCAGCAGCGTAGAATGGGGGGCCGCAAATGAGCAGTTCTTC
CDR3aa: CASSVEWGAANEQFF

d_gene: -
abundance: few
v_gene: TRBV30
j_gene: TRBJ1-5
CDR3nt: TGTGCCTGGAGTAGGCAAGGGTTTCAGCCCCAGCATTTT
CDR3aa: CAWSRQGFQPQHF

d_gene: TRBD2
abundance: -
v_gene: TRBV11-1
j_gene: TRBJ2-1
CDR3nt: TGTGCCAGCAGTTTAGGGACTAGCGAATACAATGAGCAGTTCTTC
CDR3aa: CASSLGTSEYNEQFF

d_gene: -
abundance: -
v_gene: TRBV27
j_gene: TRBJ1-1
CDR3nt: TGTGCCAGCAGCCCGGGACGGCTGAACACTGAAGCTTTCTTT
CDR3aa: CASSPGRLNTEAFF

d_gene: -
abundance: once
v_gene: TRBV5-3
j_gene: TRBJ1-5
CDR3nt: TGTGCCAGAAGCTTCTCCTCGGGAGATCCGGAGCCCCAGCATTTT
CDR3aa: CARSFSSGDPEPQHF

d_gene: TRBD1
abundance: once
v_gene: TRBV27
j_gene: TRBJ2-2
CDR3nt: TGTGCCAGCAGTTTAGGGACAGGGGGGGAGCTGTTTTTT
CDR3aa: CASSLGTGGELFF

d_gene: TRBD1
abundance: many
v_gene: TRBV27
j_gene: TRBJ2-1
CDR3nt: TGTGCCAGCAGTTTTGCCTCTCGGGGTCGGACAGGGGGCGACTACAGCTCCTACAATGAGCAGTTCTTC
CDR3aa: CASSFASRGRTGGDYSSYNEQFF

d_gene: -
abundance: -
v_gene: TRBV6-6
j_gene: TRBJ1-5
CDR3nt: TGTGCCAGCAAAAACGGGGGGGGAAGCAATCAGCCCCAGCATTTT
CDR3aa: CASKNGGGSNQPQHF

d_gene: TRBD2
abundance: -
v_gene: TRBV7-2
j_gene: TRBJ2-2
CDR3nt: TGTGCCAGCAACCTAGCGGGGGGTGGTACCGGGGAGCTGTTTTTT
CDR3aa: CASNLAGGGTGELFF

d_gene: TRBD2
abundance: few
v_gene: TRBV15
j_gene: TRBJ2-2
CDR3nt: TGTGCCACCAGCAAAGGCGCTAGCGGGGAGGCCGGGGAGCTGTTTTTT
CDR3aa: CATSKGASGEAGELFF

d_gene: TRBD1
abundance: -
v_gene: TRBV6-6
j_gene: TRBJ1-1
CDR3nt: TGTGCCAGCAGTTACTCTGCTGGACAGGGGTTCACTTTCTTT
CDR3aa: CASSYSAGQGFTFF

d_gene: TRBD1
abundance: -
v_gene: TRBV5-4
j_gene: TRBJ1-2
CDR3nt: TGTGCCAGGTCTCAGGACAGGGGGCGAGGGGATGGCTACACCTTC
CDR3aa: CARSQDRGRGDGYTF

d_gene: -
abundance: medium-sized
v_gene: TRBV30
j_gene: TRBJ2-1
CDR3nt: TGTGCCTGGAGCAGGGTGACCGGTGAGCAGTTCTTC
CDR3aa: CAWSRVTGEQFF

d_gene: -
abundance: -
v_gene: TRBV5-1
j_gene: TRBJ2-7
CDR3nt: TGCGCCAGCAGCTTGGGAGGGCGGACGTACGAGCAGTACTTC
CDR3aa: CASSLGGRTYEQYF

d_gene: TRBD2
abundance: -
v_gene: TRBV7-3
j_gene: TRBJ2-2
CDR3nt: TGTGCCAGCAGCCGGGGACTAGCGGGCACCGGGGAGCTGTTTTTT
CDR3aa: CASSRGLAGTGELFF

d_gene: -
abundance: -
v_gene: TRBV29-1
j_gene: TRBJ1-2
CDR3nt: TGCAGCATTTTTTTGGATGGCTACACCTTC
CDR3aa: CSIFLDGYTF

d_gene: -
abundance: -
v_gene: TRBV5-1
j_gene: TRBJ2-3
CDR3nt: TGCGCCAGCAGCTTGAGTGGACAGTACACAGATACGCAGTATTTT
CDR3aa: CASSLSGQYTDTQYF

d_gene: -
abundance: -
v_gene: TRBV28
j_gene: TRBJ1-5
CDR3nt: TGTGCCAGCAGTTTCACAGGGAACCAGCCCCAGCATTTT
CDR3aa: CASSFTGNQPQHF

d_gene: TRBD1
abundance: -
v_gene: TRBV7-2
j_gene: TRBJ2-7
CDR3nt: TGTGCCAGCAGCTATAACAGGGGGCCATACGAGCAGTACTTC
CDR3aa: CASSYNRGPYEQYF

d_gene: TRBD1
abundance: -
v_gene: TRBV29-1
j_gene: TRBJ1-1
CDR3nt: TGCAGCGTTGGACAGGGCGGGAGCACTGAAGCTTTCTTT
CDR3aa: CSVGQGGSTEAFF

d_gene: -
abundance: -
v_gene: TRBV7-9
j_gene: TRBJ1-6
CDR3nt: TGTGCCACCCGGTCCCCAATTTCCTATAATTCACCCCTCCACTTT
CDR3aa: CATRSPISYNSPLHF

d_gene: TRBD2
abundance: -
v_gene: TRBV10-3
j_gene: TRBJ2-2
CDR3nt: TGTGCCATCAGTCAGAGCGGGGGAGAGACCGGGGAGCTGTTTTTT
CDR3aa: CAISQSGGETGELFF

d_gene: TRBD1
abundance: -
v_gene: TRBV19
j_gene: TRBJ1-2
CDR3nt: TGTGCCAGTAGTCCGGACAGGGGGAGCATCTATGGCTACACCTTC
CDR3aa: CASSPDRGSIYGYTF

d_gene: -
abundance: once
v_gene: TRBV18
j_gene: TRBJ1-5
CDR3nt: TGTGCCAGCTCACCAAGGGAAGGCAATCAGCCCCAGCATTTT
CDR3aa: CASSPREGNQPQHF

d_gene: TRBD2
abundance: -
v_gene: TRBV5-4
j_gene: TRBJ2-3
CDR3nt: TGTGCCAGCAGTCGTAGCGGGAGGCCCGAGGATACGCAGTATTTT
CDR3aa: CASSRSGRPEDTQYF

d_gene: TRBD1
abundance: -
v_gene: TRBV5-8
j_gene: TRBJ2-7
CDR3nt: TGTGCCAGCAGCTTCCCCAGGGGGTACGAGCAGTACTTC
CDR3aa: CASSFPRGYEQYF